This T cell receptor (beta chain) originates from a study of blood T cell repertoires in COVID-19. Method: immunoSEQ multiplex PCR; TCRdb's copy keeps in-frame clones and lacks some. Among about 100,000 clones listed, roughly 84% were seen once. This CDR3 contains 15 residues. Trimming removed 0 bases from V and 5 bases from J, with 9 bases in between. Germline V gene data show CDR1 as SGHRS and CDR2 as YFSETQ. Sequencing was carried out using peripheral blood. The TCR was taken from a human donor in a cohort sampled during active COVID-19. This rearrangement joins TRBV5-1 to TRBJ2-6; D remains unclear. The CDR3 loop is CASSLDGNWANVLTF. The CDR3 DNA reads TGCGCCAGCAGCTTGGACGGTAACTGGGCCAACGTCCTGACTTTC.